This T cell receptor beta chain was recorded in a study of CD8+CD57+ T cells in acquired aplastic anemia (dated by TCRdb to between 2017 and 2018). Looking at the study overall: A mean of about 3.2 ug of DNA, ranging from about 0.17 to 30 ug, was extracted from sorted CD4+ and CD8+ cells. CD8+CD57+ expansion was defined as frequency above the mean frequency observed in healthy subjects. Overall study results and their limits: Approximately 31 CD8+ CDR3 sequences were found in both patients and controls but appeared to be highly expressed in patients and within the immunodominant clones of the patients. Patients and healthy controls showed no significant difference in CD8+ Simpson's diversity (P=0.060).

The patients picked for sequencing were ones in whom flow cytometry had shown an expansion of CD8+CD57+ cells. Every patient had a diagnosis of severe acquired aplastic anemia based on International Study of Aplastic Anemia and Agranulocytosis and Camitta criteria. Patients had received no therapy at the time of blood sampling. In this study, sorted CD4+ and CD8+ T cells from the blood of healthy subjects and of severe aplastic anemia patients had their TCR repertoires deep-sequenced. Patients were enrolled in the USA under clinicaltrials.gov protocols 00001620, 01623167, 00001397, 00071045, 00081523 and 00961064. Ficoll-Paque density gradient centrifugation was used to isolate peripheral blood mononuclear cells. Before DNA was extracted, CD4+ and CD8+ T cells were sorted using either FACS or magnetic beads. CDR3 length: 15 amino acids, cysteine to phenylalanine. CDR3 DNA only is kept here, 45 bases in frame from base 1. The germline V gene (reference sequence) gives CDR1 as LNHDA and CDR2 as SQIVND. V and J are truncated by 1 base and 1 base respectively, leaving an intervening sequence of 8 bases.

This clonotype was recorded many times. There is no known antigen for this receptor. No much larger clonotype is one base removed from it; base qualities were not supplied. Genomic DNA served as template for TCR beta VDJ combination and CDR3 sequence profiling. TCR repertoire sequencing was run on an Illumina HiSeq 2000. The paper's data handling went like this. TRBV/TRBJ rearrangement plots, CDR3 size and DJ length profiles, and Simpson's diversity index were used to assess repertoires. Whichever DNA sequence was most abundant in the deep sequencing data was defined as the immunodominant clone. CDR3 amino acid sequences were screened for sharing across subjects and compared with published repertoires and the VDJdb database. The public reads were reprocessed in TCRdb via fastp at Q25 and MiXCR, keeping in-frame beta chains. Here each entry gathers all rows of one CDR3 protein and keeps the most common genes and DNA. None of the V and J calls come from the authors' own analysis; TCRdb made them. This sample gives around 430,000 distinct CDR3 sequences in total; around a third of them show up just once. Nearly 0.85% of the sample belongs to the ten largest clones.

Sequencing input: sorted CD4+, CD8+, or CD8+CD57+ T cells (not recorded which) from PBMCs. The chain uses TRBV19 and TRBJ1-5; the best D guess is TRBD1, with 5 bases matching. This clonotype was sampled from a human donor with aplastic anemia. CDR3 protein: CASSIGPGSNQPQHF. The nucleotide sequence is TGTGCCAGTAGTATAGGCCCAGGGAGCAATCAGCCCCAGCATTTT.